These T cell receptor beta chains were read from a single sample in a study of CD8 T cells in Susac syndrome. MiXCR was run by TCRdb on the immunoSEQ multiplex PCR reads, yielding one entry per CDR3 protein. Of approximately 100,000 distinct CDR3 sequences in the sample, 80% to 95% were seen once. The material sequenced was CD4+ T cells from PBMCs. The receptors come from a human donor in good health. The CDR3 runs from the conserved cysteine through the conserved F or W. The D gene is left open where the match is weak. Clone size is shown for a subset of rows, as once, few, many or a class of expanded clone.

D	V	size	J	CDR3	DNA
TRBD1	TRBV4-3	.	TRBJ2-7	CASSLGTGGLGEQYF	TGCGCCAGCAGCCTTGGGACAGGGGGACTGGGCGAGCAGTACTTC
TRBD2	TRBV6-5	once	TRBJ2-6	CASSYSSGGRAGANVLTF	TGTGCCAGCAGTTACTCGAGCGGCGGGAGAGCTGGGGCCAACGTCCTGACTTTC
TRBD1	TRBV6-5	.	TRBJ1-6	CASSRDRGAPLHF	TGTGCCAGCAGCCGGGACAGGGGAGCACCCCTCCACTTT
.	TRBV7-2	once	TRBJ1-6	CASRGRASYNSPLHF	TGTGCCAGCAGAGGCAGGGCCTCCTATAATTCACCCCTCCACTTT
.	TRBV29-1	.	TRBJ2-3	CSVENRDSTDTQYF	TGCAGCGTTGAAAACAGGGATAGCACAGATACGCAGTATTTT
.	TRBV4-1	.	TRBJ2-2	CASSQRGNTGELFF	TGCGCCAGCAGCCAAAGAGGCAACACCGGGGAGCTGTTTTTT
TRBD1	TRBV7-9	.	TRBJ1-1	CASGDRGHSEAEAFF	TGTGCCAGCGGGGACAGGGGGCATTCGGAGGCTGAAGCTTTCTTT
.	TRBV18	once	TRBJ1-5	CASSPTGKGSQPQHF	TGTGCCAGCTCTCCCACAGGGAAGGGGAGTCAGCCCCAGCATTTT
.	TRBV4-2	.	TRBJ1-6	CASSPGTANNSPLHF	TGTGCCAGTTCGCCCGGGACGGCGAATAATTCACCCCTCCACTTT
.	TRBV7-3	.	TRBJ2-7	CASSLGSTAGEQYF	TGTGCCAGCAGCTTAGGGTCGACAGCCGGAGAGCAGTACTTC
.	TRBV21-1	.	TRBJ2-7	CASSVGPGGYEQYF	TGTGCCAGCAGCGTCGGGCCCGGGGGCTACGAGCAGTACTTC
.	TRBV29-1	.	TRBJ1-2	CSVPRETGGYTF	TGCAGCGTACCCAGGGAGACGGGCGGCTACACCTTC
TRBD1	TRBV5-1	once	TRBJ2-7	CASSGGQASYEQYF	TGCGCCAGCAGCGGGGGACAGGCCTCCTACGAGCAGTACTTC
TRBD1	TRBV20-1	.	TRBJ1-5	CSATKGTGDGPQHF	TGCAGTGCTACTAAGGGGACAGGGGATGGGCCCCAGCATTTT
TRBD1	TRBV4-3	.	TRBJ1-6	CASKPTGVSDSPLHF	TGCGCCAGCAAACCGACAGGGGTTTCGGATTCACCCCTCCACTTT
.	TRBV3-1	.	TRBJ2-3	CASSRRTERTDTQYF	TGTGCCAGCAGCCGACGGACAGAGCGCACAGATACGCAGTATTTT
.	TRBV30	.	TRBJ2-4	CAWQGRGNIQYF	TGTGCCTGGCAGGGCCGGGGGAACATTCAGTACTTC
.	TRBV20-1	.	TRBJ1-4	CSASGDTLANEKLFF	TGCAGTGCTAGTGGTGACACCCTGGCTAATGAAAAACTGTTTTTT
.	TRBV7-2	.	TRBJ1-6	CASSRRETYNSPPHF	TGTGCCAGCAGCCGCAGGGAAACCTATAATTCACCCCCCCACTTT
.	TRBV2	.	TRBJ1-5	CASSPGRSWSQPQHF	TGTGCCAGCAGCCCCGGGAGGTCATGGTCTCAGCCCCAGCATTTT
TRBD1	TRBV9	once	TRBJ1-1	CASSRTRGLAEAFF	TGTGCCAGCAGCAGAACCAGGGGGCTCGCTGAAGCTTTCTTT
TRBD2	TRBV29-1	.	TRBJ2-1	CSVELTSGRGYEQFF	TGCAGCGTTGAACTGACTAGCGGGAGGGGGTATGAGCAGTTCTTC
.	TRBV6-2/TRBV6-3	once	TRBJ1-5	CASKVRNQPQHF	TGTGCCAGCAAGGTGCGCAATCAGCCCCAGCATTTT
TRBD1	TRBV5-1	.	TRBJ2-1	CASSKTGTGGNEQFF	TGCGCCAGCAGCAAAACCGGGACAGGGGGGAATGAGCAGTTCTTC
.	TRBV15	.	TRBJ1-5	CATSRDPGGLNQPQHF	TGTGCCACCAGCCGCGACCCCGGGGGGTTGAATCAGCCCCAGCATTTT
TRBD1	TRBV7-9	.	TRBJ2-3	CASSFQTGSTDTQYF	TGTGCCAGCAGCTTCCAGACAGGGAGCACAGATACGCAGTATTTT
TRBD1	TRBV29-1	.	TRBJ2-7	CSVGGQGREQYF	TGCAGCGTCGGGGGACAGGGGCGCGAGCAGTACTTC
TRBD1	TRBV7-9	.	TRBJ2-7	CASSSTGTAYEQYF	TGTGCCAGCAGCTCGACCGGGACAGCCTACGAGCAGTACTTC
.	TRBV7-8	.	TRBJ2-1	CASTNRRDQLVLEQFF	TGTGCCAGCACAAACCGCCGGGACCAGCTCGTGCTTGAGCAGTTCTTC
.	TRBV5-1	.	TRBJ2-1	CASSAGASDWGDEQFF	TGCGCCAGCAGCGCGGGGGCCTCGGATTGGGGGGATGAGCAGTTCTTC
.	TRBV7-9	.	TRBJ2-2	CASSLSAGELGELFF	TGTGCCAGCAGCTTATCCGCAGGGGAGTTGGGGGAGCTGTTTTTT
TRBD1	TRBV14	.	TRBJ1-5	CASSQTGGWNQPQHF	TGTGCCAGCAGCCAAACAGGGGGCTGGAATCAGCCCCAGCATTTT
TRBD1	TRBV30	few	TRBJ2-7	CAWGAGTVYEQYF	TGTGCCTGGGGAGCCGGGACAGTCTACGAGCAGTACTTC
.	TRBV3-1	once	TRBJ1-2	CASSQVASPSGANYGYTF	TGTGCCAGCAGCCAAGTAGCGTCGCCATCGGGGGCTAACTATGGCTACACCTTC
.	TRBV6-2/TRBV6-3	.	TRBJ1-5	CASSYVGSQPQHF	TGTGCCAGCAGTTACGTCGGGAGTCAGCCCCAGCATTTT
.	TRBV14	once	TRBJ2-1	CASSQEGAVNEQFF	TGTGCCAGCAGCCAAGAAGGGGCGGTCAATGAGCAGTTCTTC
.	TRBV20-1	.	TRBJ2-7	CSAGLGGTRSYEQYF	TGCAGTGCCGGTTTAGGTGGGACAAGGTCCTACGAGCAGTACTTC
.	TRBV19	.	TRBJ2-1	CASSMGQTDQFF	TGTGCCAGTAGTATGGGACAAACCGATCAGTTCTTC
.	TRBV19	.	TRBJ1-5	CASSSFGWEQPQHF	TGTGCCAGTAGTAGCTTCGGGTGGGAGCAGCCCCAGCATTTT
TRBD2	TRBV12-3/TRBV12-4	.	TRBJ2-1	CASSPEGLAPLAFF	TGTGCCAGCAGTCCAGAGGGACTAGCGCCTTTGGCGTTCTTC
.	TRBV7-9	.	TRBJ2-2	CASNGGRPGELFF	TGTGCCAGCAACGGGGGTCGCCCCGGGGAGCTGTTTTTT
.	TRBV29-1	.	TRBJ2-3	CSVGGSDTQYF	TGCAGCGTTGGGGGGTCAGATACGCAGTATTTT
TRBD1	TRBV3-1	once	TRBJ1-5	CASSQSGTAISNQPQHF	TGTGCCAGCAGCCAATCTGGGACAGCTATTAGCAATCAGCCCCAGCATTTT
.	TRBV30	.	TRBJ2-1	CAWLLSQPRGEQFF	TGTGCCTGGCTTCTTAGCCAGCCCCGAGGGGAGCAGTTCTTC
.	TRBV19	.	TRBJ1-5	CASSLQGGNQPQHF	TGTGCCAGTAGTCTGCAGGGCGGCAATCAGCCCCAGCATTTT
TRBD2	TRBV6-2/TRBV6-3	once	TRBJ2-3	CASSRTSGAQYF	TGTGCCAGCAGCCGGACTAGCGGGGCCCAGTATTTT
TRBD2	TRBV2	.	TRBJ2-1	CASTGTRGGSEQFF	TGTGCCAGCACCGGGACACGGGGGGGTAGTGAGCAGTTCTTC
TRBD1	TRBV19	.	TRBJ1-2	CASTDRGLYGYTF	TGTGCCAGTACGGACAGGGGGTTATATGGCTACACCTTC
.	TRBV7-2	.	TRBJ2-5	CASSVSETQYF	TGTGCCAGCAGCGTGTCAGAGACCCAGTACTTC
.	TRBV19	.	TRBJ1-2	CASSIQTPNYGYTF	TGTGCCAGTAGTATCCAGACACCAAACTATGGCTACACCTTC
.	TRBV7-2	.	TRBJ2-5	CASSTVASVRQAETQYF	TGTGCCAGCAGCACGGTGGCTAGCGTACGTCAGGCGGAGACCCAGTACTTC
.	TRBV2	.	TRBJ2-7	CASSESWQGSEQYF	TGTGCCAGCAGTGAAAGTTGGCAGGGGAGCGAGCAGTACTTC
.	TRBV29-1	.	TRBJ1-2	CSVTRPSSDYGYTF	TGCAGCGTGACCCGGCCCAGCTCGGACTATGGCTACACCTTC
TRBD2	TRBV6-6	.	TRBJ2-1	CASSPARGGFNNEQFF	TGTGCCAGCAGCCCCGCACGGGGGGGGTTTAACAATGAGCAGTTCTTC
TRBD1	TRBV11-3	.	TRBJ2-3	CASSRDRASTDTQYF	TGTGCCAGCAGCCGGGACAGGGCTAGCACAGATACGCAGTATTTT
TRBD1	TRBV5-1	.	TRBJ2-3	CASNPDRVWSDTQYF	TGCGCCAGCAACCCCGACAGGGTATGGTCAGATACGCAGTATTTT
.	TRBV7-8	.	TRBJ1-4	CASSLGRRERGKLFF	TGTGCCAGCAGCTTAGGGAGGCGGGAGCGGGGAAAACTGTTTTTT
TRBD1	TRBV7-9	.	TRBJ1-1	CASRDGDRGEFTEAFF	TGTGCCAGCAGGGACGGGGACAGGGGCGAATTCACTGAAGCTTTCTTT
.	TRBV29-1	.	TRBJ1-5	CSVQQGQWEPQHF	TGCAGCGTTCAACAGGGCCAATGGGAGCCCCAGCATTTT
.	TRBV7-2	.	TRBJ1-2	CASRNGWGTNYGYTF	TGTGCCAGCCGAAACGGATGGGGAACGAACTATGGCTACACCTTC